The source of this T cell receptor beta chain is a study of blood T cell repertoires in COVID-19. Trimming stripped 4 bases from V and 3 bases from J, with 10 bases between. CDR1 is SGHNT, CDR2 YYREEE, per germline (reference sequence). This CDR3 region has 13 residues. Seattle patients were enrolled while actively infected and followed longitudinally. Using immunoSEQ multiplex PCR, the repertoire was profiled, and TCRdb retains in-frame clones only, with some absent. This sample has 250,000 to 300,000 clones, with roughly nine tenths found just once. The TCR comes from a woman between 25 and 40 years old with COVID-19, enrolled during active disease. The rearrangement joins TRBV5-4 to TRBJ1-2, with TRBD1 as a possible D gene (6 bases). Sequencing used peripheral blood. The CDR3 sequence is CASSPDRYYGYTF. The CDR3 region has the DNA TGTGCCAGCAGCCCCGACAGGTACTATGGCTACACCTTC. The full variable domain, rest sourced from reference TRBV5-4 and TRBJ1-2, is ETGVTQSPTHLIKTRGQQVTLRCSSQSGHNTVSWYQQALGQGPQFIFQYYREEENGRGNFPPRFSGLQFPNYSSELNVNALELDDSALYLCASSPDRYYGYTFGSGTRLTVV.